The subject of this entry is one TCR beta chain. Its antigen remains unidentified. Time point specified: newly diagnosed GD, antithyroid drugs for less than 3 months. Generation of the TCR library employed RNA extracted from PBMCs. Per germline, CDR1 MGHRA and CDR2 YSYEKL. The J segment lost 3 bases and the V segment lost 1 base, leaving 3 bases of the junction unmatched. The CDR3 extends over 16 amino acids. To make TCR beta libraries, researchers used iRepertoire HTBI primers and Arm-PCR of CDR3 regions. TCRdb reanalysed the multiplex PCR reads using MiXCR and keeps one entry per CDR3 protein. Of 550,000 to 700,000 distinct CDR3 sequences listed, 15% to 20% were seen once; the top ten hold around 11%. The sample belongs to a study of regulatory T cells in long-lasting Graves disease. Overall study results and limits: Small numbers of samples may have cut accuracy. When disease was persistent, TRBV28, TRBJ1-2 and TRBJ2-5 were the favored segments.

This sample was also put to use in a study of T cells in Graves' hyperthyroidism and ophthalmopathy.

The receptor was derived from a man aged 18-30 years with Graves disease. The source was peripheral blood mononuclear cells (PBMCs), collected at new diagnosis, from a patient treated with antithyroid drugs. V and J are TRBV4-1 and TRBJ2-1, with 10 bases that match TRBD2. The DNA of the CDR3 is TGCGCCAGCAGCCAAGGACTAGCGGGCTACTACAATGAGCAGTTCTTC. Its protein product is CASSQGLAGYYNEQFF.